This T cell receptor (beta chain) came from a study of T cell changes during pregnancy in multiple sclerosis. From germline, CDR1 is SQVTM and CDR2 ANQGSEA. The CDR3 totals 14 residues. The ends were cut back, 6 bases at V and 0 bases at J, with 11 bases in the middle. Data came from immunoSEQ multiplex PCR; TCRdb stores just in-frame clones and leaves some out. The data hold just over 65,000 clones, with under 95% observed a single time. This chain links TRBV29-1 with TRBJ2-2, with a weak D call TRBD1 (6 bases). Source: peripheral blood, taken in the second trimester of pregnancy. This TCR was recovered from a female donor with multiple sclerosis, enrolled in a pregnancy study. The DNA of the CDR3 is TGCAGCGTGGGACACGGCGCGAACACCGGGGAGCTGTTTTTT. Protein: CSVGHGANTGELFF.